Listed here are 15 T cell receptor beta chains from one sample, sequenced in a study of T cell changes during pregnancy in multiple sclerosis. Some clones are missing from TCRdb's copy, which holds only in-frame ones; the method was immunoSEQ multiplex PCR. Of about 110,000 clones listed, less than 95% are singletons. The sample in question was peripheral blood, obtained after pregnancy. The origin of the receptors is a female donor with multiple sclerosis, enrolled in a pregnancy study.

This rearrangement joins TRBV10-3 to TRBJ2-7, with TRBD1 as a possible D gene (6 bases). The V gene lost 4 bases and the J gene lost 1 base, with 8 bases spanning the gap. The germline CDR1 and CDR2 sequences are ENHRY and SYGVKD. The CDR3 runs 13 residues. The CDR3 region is CAISAGQSYEQYF. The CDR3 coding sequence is TGTGCCATCAGTGCTGGACAGTCCTACGAGCAGTACTTC.

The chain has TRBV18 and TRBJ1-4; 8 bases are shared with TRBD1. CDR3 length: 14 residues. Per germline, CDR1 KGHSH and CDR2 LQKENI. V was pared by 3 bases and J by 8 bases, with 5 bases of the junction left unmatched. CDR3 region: CASSPDRVGEKLFF. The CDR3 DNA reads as TGTGCCAGCTCACCGGACAGGGTTGGGGAAAAACTGTTTTTT.

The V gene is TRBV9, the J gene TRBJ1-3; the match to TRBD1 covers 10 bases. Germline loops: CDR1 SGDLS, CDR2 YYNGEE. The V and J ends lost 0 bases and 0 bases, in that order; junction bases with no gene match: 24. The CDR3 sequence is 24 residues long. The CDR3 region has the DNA TGTGCCAGCAGCGTAGGGGGGACAGGGGCTTCCTCTAACGATGACTATAGCTCTGGAAACACCATATATTTT. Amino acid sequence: CASSVGGTGASSNDDYSSGNTIYF. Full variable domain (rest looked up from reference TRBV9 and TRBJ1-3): DSGVTQTPKHLITATGQRVTLRCSPRSGDLSVYWYQQSLDQGLQFLIQYYNGEERAKGNILERFSAQQFPDLHSELNLSSLELGDSALYFCASSVGGTGASSNDDYSSGNTIYFGEGSWLTVV.

This CDR3 is CASSSDREVTQYF. The CDR3 DNA sequence: TGTGCCAGCAGCTCGGACAGGGAGGTGACCCAGTACTTC. The V gene is TRBV11-2, the J gene TRBJ2-5, with TRBD1 identical over 8 bases. The J segment lost 7 bases and the V segment lost 4 bases, leaving 5 bases of the junction unmatched. This CDR3 has 13 amino acids. The germline V gene has CDR1 SGHAT and CDR2 FQNNGV.

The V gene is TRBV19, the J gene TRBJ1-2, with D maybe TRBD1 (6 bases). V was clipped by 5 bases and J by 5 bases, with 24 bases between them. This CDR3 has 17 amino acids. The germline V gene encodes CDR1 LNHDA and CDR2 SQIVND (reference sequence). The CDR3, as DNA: TGTGCCAGTAGTGCCCCTGACTTTAGGTCGAGGGGGTATGGCTACACCTTC. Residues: CASSAPDFRSRGYGYTF.

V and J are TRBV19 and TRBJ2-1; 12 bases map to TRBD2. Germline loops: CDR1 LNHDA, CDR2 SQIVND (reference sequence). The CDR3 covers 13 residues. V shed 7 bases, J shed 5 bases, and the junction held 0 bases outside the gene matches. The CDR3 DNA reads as TGTGCCAGTACTAGCGGGAGGGACAATGAGCAGTTCTTC. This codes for CASTSGRDNEQFF.

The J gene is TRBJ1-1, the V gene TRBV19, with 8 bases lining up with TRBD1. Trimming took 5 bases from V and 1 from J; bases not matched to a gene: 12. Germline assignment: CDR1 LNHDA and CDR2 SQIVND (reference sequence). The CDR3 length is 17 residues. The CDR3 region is CASSSGGQVPANTEAFF. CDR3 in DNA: TGTGCCAGTAGTTCAGGGGGACAGGTACCGGCGAACACTGAAGCTTTCTTT.

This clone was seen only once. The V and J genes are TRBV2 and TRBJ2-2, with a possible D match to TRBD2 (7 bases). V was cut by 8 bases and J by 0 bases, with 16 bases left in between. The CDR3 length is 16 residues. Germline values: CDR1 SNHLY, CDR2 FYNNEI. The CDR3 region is CASGRGGAANTGELFF. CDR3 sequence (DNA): TGTGCCAGCGGAAGGGGGGGGGCCGCGAACACCGGGGAGCTGTTTTTT. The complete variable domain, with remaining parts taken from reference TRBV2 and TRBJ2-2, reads EPEVTQTPSHQVTQMGQEVILRCVPISNHLYFYWYRQILGQKVEFLVSFYNNEISEKSEIFDDQFSVERPDGSNFTLKIRSTKLEDSAMYFCASGRGGAANTGELFFGEGSRLTVL.

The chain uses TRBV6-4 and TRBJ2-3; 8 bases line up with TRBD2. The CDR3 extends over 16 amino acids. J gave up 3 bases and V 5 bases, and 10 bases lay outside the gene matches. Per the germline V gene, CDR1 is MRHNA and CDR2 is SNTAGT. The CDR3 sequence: CASSPRGSGATDTQYF. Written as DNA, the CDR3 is TGTGCCAGCAGTCCACGAGGTAGCGGGGCAACAGATACGCAGTATTTT.

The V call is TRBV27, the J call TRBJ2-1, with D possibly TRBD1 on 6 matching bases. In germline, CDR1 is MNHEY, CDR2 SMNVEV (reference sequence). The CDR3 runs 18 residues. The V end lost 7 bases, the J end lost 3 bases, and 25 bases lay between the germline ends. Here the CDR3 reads CASIPTFPQGPSYNEQFF. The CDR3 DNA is TGTGCCAGCATCCCAACCTTTCCTCAGGGGCCCAGCTACAATGAGCAGTTCTTC.

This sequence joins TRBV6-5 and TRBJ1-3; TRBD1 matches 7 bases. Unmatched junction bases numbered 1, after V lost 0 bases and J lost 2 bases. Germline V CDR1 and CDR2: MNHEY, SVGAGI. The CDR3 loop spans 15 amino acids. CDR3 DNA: TGTGCCAGCAGTTACTCGGGACAGCCTGGAAACACCATATATTTT. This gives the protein CASSYSGQPGNTIYF.

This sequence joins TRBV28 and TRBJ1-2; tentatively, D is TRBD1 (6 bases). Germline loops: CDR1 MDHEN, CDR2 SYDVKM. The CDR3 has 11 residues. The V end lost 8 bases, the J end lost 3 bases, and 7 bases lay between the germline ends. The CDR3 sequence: CASGTHYGYTF. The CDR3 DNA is TGTGCCAGCGGGACACACTATGGCTACACCTTC.

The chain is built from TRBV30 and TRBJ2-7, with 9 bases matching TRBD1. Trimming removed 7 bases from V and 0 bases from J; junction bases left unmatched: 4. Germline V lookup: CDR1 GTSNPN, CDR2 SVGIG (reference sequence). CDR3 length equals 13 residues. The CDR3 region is CALGTGSSYEQYF. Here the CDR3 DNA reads TGTGCCTTGGGGACAGGGAGCTCCTACGAGCAGTACTTC.

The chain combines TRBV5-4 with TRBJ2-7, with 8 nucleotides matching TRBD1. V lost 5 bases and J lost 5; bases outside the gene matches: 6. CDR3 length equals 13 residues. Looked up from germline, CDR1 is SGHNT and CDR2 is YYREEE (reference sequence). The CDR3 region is CASSLDRGDEQYF. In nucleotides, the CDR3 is TGTGCCAGCAGTTTAGACAGGGGAGACGAGCAGTACTTC.

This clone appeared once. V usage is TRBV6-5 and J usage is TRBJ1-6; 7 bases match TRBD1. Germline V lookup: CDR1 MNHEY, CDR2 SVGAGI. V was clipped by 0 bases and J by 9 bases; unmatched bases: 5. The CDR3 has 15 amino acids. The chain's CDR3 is CASSYSDRAGSPLHF. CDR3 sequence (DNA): TGTGCCAGCAGTTACTCTGACAGGGCGGGTTCACCCCTCCACTTT.